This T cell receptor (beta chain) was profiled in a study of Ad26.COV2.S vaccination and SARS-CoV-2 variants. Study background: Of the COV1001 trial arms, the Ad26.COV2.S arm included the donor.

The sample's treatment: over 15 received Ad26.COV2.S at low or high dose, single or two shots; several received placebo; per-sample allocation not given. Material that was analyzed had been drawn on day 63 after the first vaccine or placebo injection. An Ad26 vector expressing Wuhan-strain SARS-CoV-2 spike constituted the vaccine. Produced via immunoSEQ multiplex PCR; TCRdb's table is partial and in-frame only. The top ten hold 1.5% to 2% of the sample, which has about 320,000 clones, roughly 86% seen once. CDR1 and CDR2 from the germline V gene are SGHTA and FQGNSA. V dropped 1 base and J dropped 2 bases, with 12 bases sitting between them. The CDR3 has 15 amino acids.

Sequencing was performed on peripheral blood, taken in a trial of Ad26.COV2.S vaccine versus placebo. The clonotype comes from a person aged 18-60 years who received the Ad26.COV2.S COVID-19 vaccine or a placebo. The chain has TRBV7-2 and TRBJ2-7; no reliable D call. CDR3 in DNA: TGTGCCAGCAGCTTAGGGAATGGTGTGACCTACGAGCAGTACTTC. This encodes CASSLGNGVTYEQYF. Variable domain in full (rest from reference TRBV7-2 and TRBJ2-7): GAGVSQSPSNKVTEKGKDVELRCDPISGHTALYWYRQSLGQGLEFLIYFQGNSAPDKSGLPSDRFSAERTGGSVSTLTIQRTQQEDSAVYLCASSLGNGVTYEQYFGPGTRLTVT.